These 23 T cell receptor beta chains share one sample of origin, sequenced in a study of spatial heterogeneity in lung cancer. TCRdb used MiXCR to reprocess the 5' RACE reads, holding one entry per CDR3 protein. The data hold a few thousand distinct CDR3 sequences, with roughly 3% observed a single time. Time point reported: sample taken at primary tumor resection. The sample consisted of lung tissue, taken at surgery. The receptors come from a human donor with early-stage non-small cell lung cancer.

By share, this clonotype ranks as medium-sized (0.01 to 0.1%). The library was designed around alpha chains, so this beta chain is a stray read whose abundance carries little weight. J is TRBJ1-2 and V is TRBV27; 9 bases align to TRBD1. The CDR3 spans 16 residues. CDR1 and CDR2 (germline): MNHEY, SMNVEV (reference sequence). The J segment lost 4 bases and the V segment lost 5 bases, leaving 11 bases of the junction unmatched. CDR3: CASSPGQGLLSYGYTF. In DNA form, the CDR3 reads TGTGCCAGCAGTCCAGGACAGGGGTTACTCTCCTATGGCTACACCTTC.

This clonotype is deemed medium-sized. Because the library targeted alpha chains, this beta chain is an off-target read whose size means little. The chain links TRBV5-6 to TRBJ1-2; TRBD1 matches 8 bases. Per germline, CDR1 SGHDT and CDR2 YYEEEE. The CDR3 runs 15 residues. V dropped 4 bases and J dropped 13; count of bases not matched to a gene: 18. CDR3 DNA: TGTGCCAGCAGCGTCTTATCAGGATACAGGGGGTCCCCCACCTTC. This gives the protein CASSVLSGYRGSPTF. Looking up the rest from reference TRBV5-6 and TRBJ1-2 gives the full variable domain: DAGVTQSPTHLIKTRGQQVTLRCSPKSGHDTVSWYQQALGQGPQFIFQYYEEEERQRGNFPDRFSGHQFPNYSSELNVNALLLGDSALYLCASSVLSGYRGSPTFGSGTRLTVV.

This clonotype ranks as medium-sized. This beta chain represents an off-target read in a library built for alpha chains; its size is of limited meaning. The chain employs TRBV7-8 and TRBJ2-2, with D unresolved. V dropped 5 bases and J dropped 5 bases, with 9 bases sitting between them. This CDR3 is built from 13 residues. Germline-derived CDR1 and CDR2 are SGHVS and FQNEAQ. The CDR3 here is CASSARTTGELFF. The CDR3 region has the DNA TGTGCCAGCAGCGCCAGGACGACCGGGGAGCTGTTTTTT.

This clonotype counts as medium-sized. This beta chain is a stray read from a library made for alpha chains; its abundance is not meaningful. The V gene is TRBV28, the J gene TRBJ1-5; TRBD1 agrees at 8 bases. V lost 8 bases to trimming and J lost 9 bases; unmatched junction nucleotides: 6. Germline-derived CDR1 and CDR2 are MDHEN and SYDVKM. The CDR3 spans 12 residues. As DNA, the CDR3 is TGTGCCAGCGGTTGGACAGGGCCGCCCCAGCATTTT. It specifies CASGWTGPPQHF.

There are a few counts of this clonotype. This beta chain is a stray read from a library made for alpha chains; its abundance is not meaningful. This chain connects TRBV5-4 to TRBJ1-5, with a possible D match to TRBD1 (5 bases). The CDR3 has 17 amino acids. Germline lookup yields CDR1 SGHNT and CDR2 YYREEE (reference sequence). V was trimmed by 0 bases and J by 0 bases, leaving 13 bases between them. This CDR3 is CASSLGGPGSSNQPQHF. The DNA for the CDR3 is TGTGCCAGCAGCTTGGGGGGCCCGGGGTCTAGCAATCAGCCCCAGCATTTT.

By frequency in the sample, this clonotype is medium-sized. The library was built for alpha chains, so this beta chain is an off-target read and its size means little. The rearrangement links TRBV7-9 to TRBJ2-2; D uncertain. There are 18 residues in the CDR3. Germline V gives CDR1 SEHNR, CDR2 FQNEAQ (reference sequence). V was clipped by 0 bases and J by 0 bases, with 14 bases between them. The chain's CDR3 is CASSLALGISTNTGELFF. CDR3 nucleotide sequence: TGTGCCAGCAGCTTAGCGTTAGGCATCAGTACGAACACCGGGGAGCTGTTTTTT.

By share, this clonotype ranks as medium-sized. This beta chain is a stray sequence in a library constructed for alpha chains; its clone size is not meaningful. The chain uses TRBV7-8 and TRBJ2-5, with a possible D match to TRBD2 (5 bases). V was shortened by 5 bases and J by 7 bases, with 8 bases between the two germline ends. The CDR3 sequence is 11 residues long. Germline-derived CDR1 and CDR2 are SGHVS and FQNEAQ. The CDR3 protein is CASSREGTQYF. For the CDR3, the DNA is TGTGCCAGCAGCCGCGAGGGGACCCAGTACTTC.

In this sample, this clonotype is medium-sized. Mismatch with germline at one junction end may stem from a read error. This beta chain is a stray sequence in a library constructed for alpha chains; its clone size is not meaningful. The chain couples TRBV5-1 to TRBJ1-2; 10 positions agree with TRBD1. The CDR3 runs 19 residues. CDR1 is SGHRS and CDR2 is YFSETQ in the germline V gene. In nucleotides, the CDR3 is TGCGCCAGCCGCTTCTCGAAATCCGGGACAGGGGTTCGGAAATATGGCTACACCTTC. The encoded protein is CASRFSKSGTGVRKYGYTF.

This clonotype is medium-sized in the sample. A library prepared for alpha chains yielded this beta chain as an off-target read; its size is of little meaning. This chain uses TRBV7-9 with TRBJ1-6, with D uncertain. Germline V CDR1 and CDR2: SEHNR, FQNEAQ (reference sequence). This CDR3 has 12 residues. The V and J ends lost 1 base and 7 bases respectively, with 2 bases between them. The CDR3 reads CASSLENSPLHF. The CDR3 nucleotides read TGTGCCAGCAGCTTAGAAAATTCACCCCTCCACTTT.

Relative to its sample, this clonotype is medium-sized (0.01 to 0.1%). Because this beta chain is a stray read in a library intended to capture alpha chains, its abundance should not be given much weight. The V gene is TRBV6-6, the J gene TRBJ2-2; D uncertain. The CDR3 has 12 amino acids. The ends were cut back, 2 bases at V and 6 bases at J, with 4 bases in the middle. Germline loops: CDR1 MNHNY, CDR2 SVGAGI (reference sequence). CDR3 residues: CASSYRPGELFF. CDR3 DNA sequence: TGTGCCAGCAGTTACCGGCCCGGGGAGCTGTTTTTT.

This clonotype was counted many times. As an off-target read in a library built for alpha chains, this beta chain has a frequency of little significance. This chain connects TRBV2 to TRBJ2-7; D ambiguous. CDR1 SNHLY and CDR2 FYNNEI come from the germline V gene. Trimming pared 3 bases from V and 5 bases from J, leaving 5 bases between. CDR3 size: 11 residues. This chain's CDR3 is CASSDWDEQYF. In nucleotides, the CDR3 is TGTGCCAGCAGTGACTGGGACGAGCAGTACTTC.

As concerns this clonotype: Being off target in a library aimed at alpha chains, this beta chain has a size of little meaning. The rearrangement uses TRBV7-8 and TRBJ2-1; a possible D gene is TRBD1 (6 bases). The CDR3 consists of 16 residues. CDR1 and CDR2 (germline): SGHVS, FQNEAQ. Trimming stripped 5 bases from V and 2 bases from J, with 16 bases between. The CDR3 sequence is CASSPYRVLTYNEQFF. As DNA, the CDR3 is TGTGCCAGCAGCCCTTACAGGGTTCTCACCTACAATGAGCAGTTCTTC.

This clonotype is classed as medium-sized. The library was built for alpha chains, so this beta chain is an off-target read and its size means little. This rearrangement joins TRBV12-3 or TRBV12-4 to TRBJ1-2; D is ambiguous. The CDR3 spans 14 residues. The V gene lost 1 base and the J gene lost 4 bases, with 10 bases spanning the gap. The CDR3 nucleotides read TGTGCCAGCAGTTTAGGGCAGGAGGGCTATGGCTACACCTTC. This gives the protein CASSLGQEGYGYTF.

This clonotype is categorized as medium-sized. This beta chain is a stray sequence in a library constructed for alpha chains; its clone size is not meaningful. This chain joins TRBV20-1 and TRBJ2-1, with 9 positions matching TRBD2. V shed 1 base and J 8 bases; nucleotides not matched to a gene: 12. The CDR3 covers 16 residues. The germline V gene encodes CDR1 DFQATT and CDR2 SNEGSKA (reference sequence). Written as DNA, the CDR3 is TGCAGTGCTAGAGTTCCGCGGCGGGGGGGCAAGGATGAGCAGTTCTTC. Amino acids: CSARVPRRGGKDEQFF.

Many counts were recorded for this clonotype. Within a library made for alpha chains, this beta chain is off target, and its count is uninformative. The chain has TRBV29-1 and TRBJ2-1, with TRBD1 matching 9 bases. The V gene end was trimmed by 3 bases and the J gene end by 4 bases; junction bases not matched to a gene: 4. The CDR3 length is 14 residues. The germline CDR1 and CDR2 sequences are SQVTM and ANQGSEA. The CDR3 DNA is TGCAGCGTTGACCGGGACAGGGCTTACAATGAGCAGTTCTTC. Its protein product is CSVDRDRAYNEQFF.

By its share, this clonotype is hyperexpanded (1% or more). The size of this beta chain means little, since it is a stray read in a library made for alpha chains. CDR3 residues: CASGTGEGTDTQYF. The CDR3 DNA follows: TGTGCCAGCGGGACAGGGGAAGGGACAGATACGCAGTATTTT. The chain links TRBV28 to TRBJ2-3, with 10 bases matching TRBD1. In germline, CDR1 is MDHEN, CDR2 SYDVKM. The CDR3 length is 14 residues. V shed 8 bases and J 3 bases; nucleotides not matched to a gene: 5. Together with reference TRBV28 and TRBJ2-3, the CDR3 gives the full variable domain: DVKVTQSSRYLVKRTGEKVFLECVQDMDHENMFWYRQDPGLGLRLIYFSYDVKMKEKGDIPEGYSVSREKKERFSLILESASTNQTSMYLCASGTGEGTDTQYFGPGTRLTVL.

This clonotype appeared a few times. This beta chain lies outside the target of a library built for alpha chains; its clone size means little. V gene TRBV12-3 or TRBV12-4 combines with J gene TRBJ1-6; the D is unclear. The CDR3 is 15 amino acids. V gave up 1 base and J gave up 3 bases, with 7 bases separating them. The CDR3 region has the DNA TGTGCCAGCAGTTTAGATAGGGACTATAATTCACCCCTCCACTTT. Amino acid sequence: CASSLDRDYNSPLHF.

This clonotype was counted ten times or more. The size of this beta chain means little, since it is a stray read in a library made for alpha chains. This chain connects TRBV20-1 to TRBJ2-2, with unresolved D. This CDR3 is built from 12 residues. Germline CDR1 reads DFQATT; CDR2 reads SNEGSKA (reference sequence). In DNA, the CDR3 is TGCAGCGTCGGTACCGACACCGGGGAGCTGTTTTTT. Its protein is CSVGTDTGELFF.

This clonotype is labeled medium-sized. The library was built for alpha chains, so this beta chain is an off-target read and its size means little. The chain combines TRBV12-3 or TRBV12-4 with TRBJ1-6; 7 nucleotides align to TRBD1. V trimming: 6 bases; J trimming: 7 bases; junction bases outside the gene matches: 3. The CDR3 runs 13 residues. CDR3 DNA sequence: TGTGCCAGCAGCTTACAGGGGAATTCACCCCTCCACTTT. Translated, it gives CASSLQGNSPLHF.

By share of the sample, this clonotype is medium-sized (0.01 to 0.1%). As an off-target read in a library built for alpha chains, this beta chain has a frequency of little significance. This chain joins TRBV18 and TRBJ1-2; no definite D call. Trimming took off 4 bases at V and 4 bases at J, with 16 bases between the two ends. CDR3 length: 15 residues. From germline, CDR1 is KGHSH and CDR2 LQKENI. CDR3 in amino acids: CASSQEAGISYGYTF. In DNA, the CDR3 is TGTGCCAGCTCACAAGAGGCTGGTATAAGCTATGGCTACACCTTC.

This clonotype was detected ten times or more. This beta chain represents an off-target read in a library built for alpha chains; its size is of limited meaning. DNA for the CDR3: TGTGCCAGCAGCTTGGGCCGAGAGTCTGAAGCTTTCTTT. It is translated as CASSLGRESEAFF. The chain carries TRBV7-2 and TRBJ1-1; no firm D call. Germline-derived CDR1 and CDR2 are SGHTA and FQGNSA. The CDR3 has 13 residues. The V and J ends lost 3 bases and 6 bases respectively, with 11 bases between them.

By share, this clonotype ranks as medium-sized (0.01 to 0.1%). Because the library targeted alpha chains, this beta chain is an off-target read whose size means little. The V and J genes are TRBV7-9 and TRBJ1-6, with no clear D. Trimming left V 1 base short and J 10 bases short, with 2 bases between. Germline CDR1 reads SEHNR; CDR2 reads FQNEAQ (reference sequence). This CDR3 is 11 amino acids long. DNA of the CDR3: TGTGCCAGCAGCTTAGGGTCACCCCTCCACTTT. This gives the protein CASSLGSPLHF.

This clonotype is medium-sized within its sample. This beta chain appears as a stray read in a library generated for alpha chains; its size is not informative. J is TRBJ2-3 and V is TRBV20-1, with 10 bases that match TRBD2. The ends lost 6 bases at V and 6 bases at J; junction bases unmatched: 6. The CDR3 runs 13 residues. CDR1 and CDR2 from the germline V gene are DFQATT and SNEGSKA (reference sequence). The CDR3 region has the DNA TGCAGTGCGAGTCGGACTAGCGGCGATACGCAGTATTTT. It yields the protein CSASRTSGDTQYF.